One and the same sample provided the 21 T cell receptor beta chains below, sequenced in a study of vaccination and CD4 T cells after COVID-19 (dated by TCRdb to 2022 to 2024). The treatment or condition label on this specimen signifies: roughly 10-day PBMC culture with coronavirus spike peptide pools or control peptides (ViraFEST assay). Their recognized antigens are unknown. Library preparation used PCR. TCRdb names Illumina iSeq 100 as the instrument used. DNA from cultured CD4+ T cells was subjected to TCR sequencing with the Oncomine TCR Beta short-read assay at the Johns Hopkins FTIC core. TCRdb passed the public sequencing reads through fastp at Q25 and MiXCR, retaining productive beta sequences. One record per CDR3 amino acid sequence lists the most common genes and DNA. A total of around 26,000 distinct CDR3 sequences appear in this sample, around three fifths of them only once. The ten most abundant clones make up over 4.5% of the sample.

The sample comprised CD4+ T cells from blood, cultured in vitro. The origin of the receptors is a human donor who had recovered from COVID-19.

The chain couples TRBV10-1 to TRBJ1-1; perhaps TRBD1 as D (5 bases). Trimming removed 5 bases from V and 5 bases from J, with 12 bases in between. The germline V gene has CDR1 WNHNN and CDR2 SYGVQD (reference sequence). The CDR3 has 13 residues. The CDR3 nucleotides are TGCGCCAGCAGTCCCCAGGGAAAAACTGAAGCTTTCTTT. Amino acid sequence: CASSPQGKTEAFF.

This clonotype was counted only a few times. V usage is TRBV20-1 and J usage is TRBJ2-5; possible D gene TRBD1, 6 bases. In germline, CDR1 is DFQATT, CDR2 SNEGSKA (reference sequence). Trimming shortened V by 2 bases and J by 1 base, and 14 bases separated the two germline ends. This CDR3 spans 15 amino acids. The DNA for the CDR3 is TGCAGTGCTAGACCCTGGGGGCGCTCCCAAGAGACCCAGTACTTC. Protein product: CSARPWGRSQETQYF.

The rearrangement links TRBV7-2 to TRBJ1-5, with D maybe TRBD1 (6 bases). This CDR3 is built from 14 residues. Germline lookup yields CDR1 SGHTA and CDR2 FQGNSA. Trimming stripped 5 bases from V and 5 bases from J, with 13 bases between. In nucleotides, the CDR3 is TGTGCCAGCAGCCCCCAGGGGAGTTATCAGCCCCAGCATTTT. It yields the protein CASSPQGSYQPQHF.

This clonotype has a handful of counts. The chain has TRBV19 and TRBJ1-5; TRBD1 might be the D (5 bases). V gave up 6 bases and J gave up 2 bases, with 14 bases separating them. Germline-derived CDR1 and CDR2 are LNHDA and SQIVND (reference sequence). This CDR3 comprises 15 residues. CDR3 in DNA: TGTGCCAGTAGGAATAACGCACAGGGCAATCAGCCCCAGCATTTT. Translated: CASRNNAQGNQPQHF.

This clonotype was seen a handful of times. V gene TRBV20-1 combines with J gene TRBJ1-2, with D possibly being TRBD1 (5 bases). This CDR3 has 13 residues. The germline V gene has CDR1 DFQATT and CDR2 SNEGSKA (reference sequence). The germline V and J ends were trimmed by 4 bases and 4 bases, with 13 bases remaining between them. The CDR3 DNA reads TGCAGTGCTACACAGGCGCAGGTCTATGGCTACACCTTC. Translated, it gives CSATQAQVYGYTF.

This clonotype was seen once. The rearrangement links TRBV6-2 or TRBV6-3 to TRBJ1-6, with no clear D. CDR3 length equals 13 residues. V lost 5 bases to trimming and J lost 14 bases, with 16 bases between them. The V gene's germline CDR1 is MNHEY and CDR2 SVGEGT. The CDR3 region has the DNA TGTGCCAGCAGTCATGACCATAAAATTTCCCTCCACTTT. Protein: CASSHDHKISLHF.

V and J are TRBV20-1 and TRBJ2-5; TRBD1 matches 9 bases. The CDR3 has 12 amino acids. CDR1 and CDR2 (germline): DFQATT, SNEGSKA (reference sequence). CDR3 coding DNA: TGCTCCGGGACAGGGCGGGTGGAGACCCAGTACTTC. This translates into CSGTGRVETQYF.

This rearrangement joins TRBV7-9 to TRBJ2-2; D remains ambiguous. Germline lookup yields CDR1 SEHNR and CDR2 FQNEAQ (reference sequence). The CDR3 has 14 residues. Trimming cost V 6 bases and J 3 bases, with 11 bases left between them. This CDR3 reads CASRPDRYTGELFF. CDR3 sequence (DNA): TGTGCCAGCAGACCGGACCGGTACACCGGGGAGCTGTTTTTT.

The chain has TRBV4-3 and TRBJ2-2, with 7 nucleotides matching TRBD1. Germline V lookup: CDR1 LGHNA, CDR2 YSLEER. V trimming: 4 bases; J trimming: 9 bases; junction bases outside the gene matches: 5. This CDR3 is built from 13 residues. Here the CDR3 reads CASSRGTARELFF. For the CDR3, the DNA is TGCGCCAGCAGCCGTGGGACAGCCAGGGAGCTGTTTTTT.

The table lists this clonotype with a count of one. The chain uses TRBV28 and TRBJ2-2; tentatively, D is TRBD1 (6 bases). Per the germline V gene, CDR1 is MDHEN and CDR2 is SYDVKM. Trimming cost V 7 bases and J 0 bases, with 18 bases left between them. This CDR3 contains 17 residues. Here the CDR3 DNA reads TGTGCCAGCACAGAAACAGGGATTCAGGCGAACACCGGGGAGCTGTTTTTT. Translation: CASTETGIQANTGELFF.

This clonotype was recorded a few times. V usage is TRBV21-1 and J usage is TRBJ2-7; the D segment call TRBD2 is taken from the table without a DNA check. TRBV21-1 is a documented pseudogene. The CDR3 runs 16 residues. The CDR3 coding sequence is TGTGCCAGCAGCAAAGGTGGGAATAGCGGCTCCTACGAGCAGTACTTC. Its protein product is CASSKGGNSGSYEQYF.

There are a few counts of this clonotype. The germline gene is not matched at one end of the junction; a read error may be the cause. V and J are TRBV15 and TRBJ2-3; tentatively, D is TRBD2 (5 bases). CDR1 is LNHNV and CDR2 is YYDKDF in the germline V gene (reference sequence). The CDR3 is 12 amino acids. The CDR3: CATSRAADTQYF. The DNA of the CDR3 is TGTGCCACCAGTAGAGCGGCAGATACGCAGTATTTT. The full variable domain, its missing parts supplied by reference TRBV15 and TRBJ2-3, is DAMVIQNPRYQVTQFGKPVTLSCSQTLNHNVMYWYQQKSSQAPKLLFHYYDKDFNNEADTPDNFQSRRPNTSFCFLDIRSPGLGDTAMYLCATSRAADTQYFGPGTRLTVL.

The chain uses TRBV27 and TRBJ2-1, with 11 bases lining up with TRBD2. The germline V gene has CDR1 MNHEY and CDR2 SMNVEV (reference sequence). The CDR3 sequence is 19 residues long. V was pared by 6 bases and J by 0 bases, with 13 bases of the junction left unmatched. The DNA for the CDR3 is TGTGCCAGCAGCCCCGGGACTAGCGGCCCGGTCGGCTCCTACAATGAGCAGTTCTTC. It translates to CASSPGTSGPVGSYNEQFF.

The V gene is TRBV19, the J gene TRBJ2-1, with 9 bases that match TRBD2. CDR3 size: 15 residues. Per the germline V gene, CDR1 is LNHDA and CDR2 is SQIVND (reference sequence). The V and J ends lost 2 bases and 4 bases, in that order; junction bases with no gene match: 3. The chain's CDR3 is CASSIPSGVYNEQFF. The CDR3 DNA reads as TGTGCCAGTAGTATACCTAGCGGGGTATACAATGAGCAGTTCTTC. The whole variable domain, filled in from reference TRBV19 and TRBJ2-1, reads DGGITQSPKYLFRKEGQNVTLSCEQNLNHDAMYWYRQDPGQGLRLIYYSQIVNDFQKGDIAEGYSVSREKKESFPLTVTSAQKNPTAFYLCASSIPSGVYNEQFFGPGTRLTVL.

This rearrangement joins TRBV6-1 to TRBJ1-2; D remains unclear. V was shortened by 6 bases and J by 5 bases, with 10 bases between the two germline ends. The germline gives CDR1 MNHNS, CDR2 SASEGT. The CDR3 extends over 12 amino acids. Here the CDR3 DNA reads TGTGCCAGCAGGGGAAGGTTATATGGCTACACCTTC. This encodes CASRGRLYGYTF.

The V and J genes are TRBV7-2 and TRBJ2-2; 16 positions agree with TRBD2. V shed 1 base, J shed 3 bases, and the junction held 2 bases outside the gene matches. CDR1 SGHTA and CDR2 FQGNSA come from the germline V gene. This CDR3 is built from 18 residues. The CDR3 sequence: CASSLGGLAGGHTGELFF. CDR3 DNA: TGTGCCAGCAGCTTAGGGGGACTAGCGGGAGGGCACACCGGGGAGCTGTTTTTT. Combining the CDR3 with reference TRBV7-2 and TRBJ2-2 gives the whole variable domain GAGVSQSPSNKVTEKGKDVELRCDPISGHTALYWYRQSLGQGLEFLIYFQGNSAPDKSGLPSDRFSAERTGGSVSTLTIQRTQQEDSAVYLCASSLGGLAGGHTGELFFGEGSRLTVL.

The V gene is TRBV5-4, the J gene TRBJ1-6, with D maybe TRBD1 (6 bases). V lost 4 bases to trimming and J lost 5 bases, with 10 bases between them. The CDR3 totals 14 residues. Germline values: CDR1 SGHNT, CDR2 YYREEE (reference sequence). The CDR3 region is CASSRGADNSPLHF. CDR3 coding DNA: TGTGCCAGCAGCCGGGGGGCAGATAATTCACCCCTCCACTTT.

V usage is TRBV4-2 and J usage is TRBJ2-2; either TRBD1 or TRBD2 may supply D (5 bases each). CDR3 length: 16 amino acids. V was trimmed by 3 bases and J by 2 bases, leaving 13 bases between them. Germline lookup yields CDR1 LGHNA and CDR2 YNFKEQ. This chain's CDR3 is CASSHLSGTNTGELFF. CDR3 coding DNA: TGTGCCAGCAGCCACTTATCCGGGACCAACACCGGGGAGCTGTTTTTT.

The CDR3 coding sequence is TGTGCCAGCAGTTACCGACTAGCGGGAGTCACAGATACGCAGTATTTT. Amino acid sequence: CASSYRLAGVTDTQYF. This chain uses TRBV6-5 with TRBJ2-3, with 12 bases fitting TRBD2. In germline, CDR1 is MNHEY, CDR2 SVGAGI. CDR3 length: 16 residues. Losses at the gene ends were 2 bases for V and 2 bases for J; bases not matched to a gene: 2.

The rearrangement links TRBV2 to TRBJ1-2; D is perhaps TRBD1 (6 bases). V lost 4 bases, J lost 5 bases, and 14 bases lay in between. The CDR3 extends over 14 amino acids. CDR1 and CDR2 (germline): SNHLY, FYNNEI. The chain's CDR3 is CASSVDSSSYGYTF. CDR3 nucleotides: TGTGCCAGCAGTGTGGACAGCTCTTCTTATGGCTACACCTTC. Full variable domain (missing parts from reference TRBV2 and TRBJ1-2): EPEVTQTPSHQVTQMGQEVILRCVPISNHLYFYWYRQILGQKVEFLVSFYNNEISEKSEIFDDQFSVERPDGSNFTLKIRSTKLEDSAMYFCASSVDSSSYGYTFGSGTRLTVV.

V usage is TRBV14 and J usage is TRBJ2-5; D gene ambiguous. V was shortened by 4 bases and J by 7 bases, with 10 bases between the two germline ends. This CDR3 comprises 12 residues. CDR1 and CDR2 from the germline V gene are SGHDN and FVKESK. The CDR3 region is CASSPVSTTQYF. CDR3 nucleotides: TGTGCCAGCAGCCCCGTCTCTACGACCCAGTACTTC.